The TCR beta chain described here comes from a study of cytomegalovirus exposure and HLA in healthy donors. The PCR used 60 Vbeta and 13 Jbeta primers. Measured with immunoSEQ multiplex PCR; TCRdb has only the in-frame clones, and not every one. The sample lists 92,000 or so clones; approximately 60% were seen once. All the people who gave samples were healthy bone marrow donors. The V and J ends lost 0 bases and 0 bases, in that order; junction bases with no gene match: 6. The CDR3 covers 19 residues. The germline V gene has CDR1 MNHNS and CDR2 SASEGT. The rearrangement joins TRBV6-1 to TRBJ1-5; 12 nucleotides match TRBD1. The receptor's source is a woman aged 45-59 years in good health and CMV-seropositive. Sample: PBMCs. The CDR3 loop reads CASSEAWGQGAYSNQPQHF. In nucleotides, the CDR3 is TGTGCCAGCAGTGAAGCGTGGGGACAGGGGGCCTATAGCAATCAGCCCCAGCATTTT.